The 32 T cell receptor beta chains in this list originate from one sample, sequenced in a study of long-term antiretroviral therapy in people with HIV. The immunoSEQ assay was v3.0, run at survey level. Sequencing used immunoSEQ multiplex PCR; TCRdb keeps in-frame clones, though not all of them. Of more than 35,000 clones in the sample, around 85% were seen once. The sample in question was unsorted PBMCs, obtained 1.5 years after starting antiretroviral therapy. The origin of the receptors is a man younger than 35 with HIV.

In its sample, this clone was seen once. The chain has TRBV14 and TRBJ2-1; D not certain. With 3 bases removed from V and 0 bases from J, the gap between germline ends came to 9 bases. Germline V CDR1 and CDR2: SGHDN, FVKESK. The CDR3 runs 15 residues. In DNA form, the CDR3 reads TGTGCCAGCAGCCAGACACCGAGCTCCTACAATGAGCAGTTCTTC. Its protein is CASSQTPSSYNEQFF.

V usage is TRBV4-3 and J usage is TRBJ2-6, with D tentatively TRBD1 (6 bases). Trimming pared 0 bases from V and 2 bases from J, leaving 8 bases between. This CDR3 spans 16 amino acids. In germline, CDR1 is LGHNA, CDR2 YSLEER. The CDR3 spells CASSQDQGTGANVLTF. CDR3 in DNA: TGCGCCAGCAGCCAAGATCAGGGGACTGGGGCCAACGTCCTGACTTTC.

This sequence joins TRBV18 and TRBJ2-7; 8 positions match TRBD1. This CDR3 region has 16 residues. Germline V gene lookup returns CDR1 KGHSH and CDR2 LQKENI. The J segment lost 0 bases and the V segment lost 3 bases, leaving 7 bases of the junction unmatched. CDR3 sequence reads: CASSPKGQVSSYEQYF. CDR3 sequence (DNA): TGTGCCAGCTCACCCAAGGGACAGGTGAGCTCCTACGAGCAGTACTTC.

This chain links TRBV28 with TRBJ1-2; D is unclear. There are 11 residues in the CDR3. The germline V gene has CDR1 MDHEN and CDR2 SYDVKM. Trimming stripped 7 bases from V and 4 bases from J, with 7 bases between. This CDR3 reads CASIGFYGYTF. The CDR3, as DNA: TGTGCCAGCATCGGGTTCTATGGCTACACCTTC.

The V and J genes are TRBV11-2 and TRBJ1-2; D is unclear. The CDR3 is made up of 14 amino acids. The V end lost 0 bases, the J end lost 8 bases, and 13 bases lay between the germline ends. Per the germline V gene, CDR1 is SGHAT and CDR2 is FQNNGV. The CDR3 DNA sequence: TGTGCCAGCAGCTTAGATATAAGGGTACGAGGCTACACCTTC. Protein: CASSLDIRVRGYTF.

This chain uses TRBV6-1 with TRBJ2-5, with 13 bases aligning to TRBD2. CDR1 and CDR2 (germline): MNHNS, SASEGT. The V and J ends lost 5 bases and 0 bases, in that order; junction bases with no gene match: 9. The CDR3 is 18 amino acids. This chain's CDR3 is CASSQGLAGARYQETQYF. In nucleotides, the CDR3 is TGTGCCAGCAGTCAAGGACTAGCGGGAGCGCGGTACCAAGAGACCCAGTACTTC.

The chain uses TRBV25-1 and TRBJ2-2, with D unresolved. The germline CDR1 and CDR2 sequences are MGHDK and SYGVNS. V gave up 4 bases and J gave up 3 bases, with 6 bases separating them. The CDR3 is made up of 13 amino acids. The CDR3 nucleotides are TGTGCCAGCAGTGGCCGTTACACCGGGGAGCTGTTTTTT. It is translated as CASSGRYTGELFF.

The chain carries TRBV11-1 and TRBJ1-1; no definite D call. In germline, CDR1 is SGHAT, CDR2 FQDESV (reference sequence). Trimming took off 2 bases at V and 2 bases at J, with 12 bases between the two ends. This CDR3 is 15 amino acids long. The DNA of the CDR3 is TGTGCCAGCAGCTTACAGGACTTTAGAAACACTGAAGCTTTCTTT. It yields the protein CASSLQDFRNTEAFF.

The CDR3 loop is CASSPGGGYEQYF. CDR3 nucleotides: TGTGCCAGCTCCCCCGGGGGGGGCTACGAGCAGTACTTC. The chain recombines TRBV27 with TRBJ2-7; TRBD2 agrees at 8 bases. The CDR3 contains 13 residues. Germline-derived CDR1 and CDR2 are MNHEY and SMNVEV (reference sequence). With V trimmed by 8 bases and J by 3 bases, 6 bases remained unmatched.

V and J are TRBV2 and TRBJ2-3, with 8 bases identical to TRBD2. Germline-derived CDR1 and CDR2 are SNHLY and FYNNEI. V shed 5 bases and J 3 bases; nucleotides not matched to a gene: 7. This CDR3 comprises 15 residues. The CDR3 DNA sequence: TGTGCCAGCAGTAGACGGGAGGGCCGTACAGATACGCAGTATTTT. Translation: CASSRREGRTDTQYF.

The J gene is TRBJ2-5, the V gene TRBV18, with TRBD2 matching 7 bases. The ends lost 4 bases at V and 1 base at J; junction bases unmatched: 6. The CDR3 spans 15 residues. Germline V gives CDR1 KGHSH, CDR2 LQKENI. CDR3 nucleotides: TGTGCCAGCTCACAGGACTCGGGGGGCCAAGAGACCCAGTACTTC. Amino acids: CASSQDSGGQETQYF.

The chain joins TRBV25-1 to TRBJ2-7; perhaps TRBD2 as D (6 bases). Between the trimmed V and J ends, which lost 4 bases and 2 bases, there was a span of 9 bases. Germline lookup yields CDR1 MGHDK and CDR2 SYGVNS. The CDR3 has 13 amino acids. The CDR3 region is CASSGDFTYEQYF. The CDR3 coding sequence is TGTGCCAGCAGTGGGGACTTCACCTACGAGCAGTACTTC.

The V gene is TRBV7-9, the J gene TRBJ2-3; the match to TRBD1 covers 8 bases. Trimming removed 3 bases from V and 4 bases from J; junction bases left unmatched: 9. This CDR3 spans 16 amino acids. Germline V gene data show CDR1 as SEHNR and CDR2 as FQNEAQ (reference sequence). For the CDR3, the DNA is TGTGCCAGCAGCTTTAGGCGGACAGGGAATTCAGATACGCAGTATTTT. Its protein is CASSFRRTGNSDTQYF.

The rearrangement links TRBV6-4 to TRBJ2-3; D may match TRBD1 or TRBD2 (7 bases each). Germline lookup yields CDR1 MRHNA and CDR2 SNTAGT. The CDR3 is made up of 15 amino acids. Between the trimmed V and J ends, which lost 2 bases and 2 bases, there was a span of 11 bases. The CDR3 DNA is TGTGCCAGCAGTGACCAGGGGGGGGCCACAGATACGCAGTATTTT. Translating it yields CASSDQGGATDTQYF.

The gene calls are TRBV30 and TRBJ1-1; D not resolved. Looked up from germline, CDR1 is GTSNPN and CDR2 is SVGIG (reference sequence). This CDR3 is built from 14 residues. The V end lost 4 bases, the J end lost 5 bases, and 17 bases lay between the germline ends. The CDR3 loop is CAWTRVGMSTEAFF. The CDR3 DNA reads TGTGCCTGGACAAGGGTAGGGATGTCGACTGAAGCTTTCTTT.

The V gene is TRBV27, the J gene TRBJ2-7; D ambiguous. The CDR3 length is 13 residues. CDR1 is MNHEY and CDR2 is SMNVEV in the germline V gene (reference sequence). Deletions cut 2 bases from V and 3 bases from J, with 8 bases between. CDR3 in amino acids: CASSLMPLYEQYF. CDR3 nucleotides: TGTGCCAGCAGTTTAATGCCGCTCTACGAGCAGTACTTC.

The table lists this clone with a count of one. The V and J genes are TRBV18 and TRBJ2-1; no reliable D call. Trimming pared 6 bases from V and 7 bases from J, leaving 13 bases between. Germline values: CDR1 KGHSH, CDR2 LQKENI. The CDR3 has 13 residues. CDR3 sequence reads: CASSPTATNEQFF. The CDR3 nucleotides read TGTGCCAGCTCTCCCACGGCCACGAATGAGCAGTTCTTC.

This clone was recorded once. The chain is built from TRBV27 and TRBJ2-2; possible D gene TRBD1, 6 bases. Trimming took 6 bases from V and 5 from J, leaving 13 bases between them. CDR1 and CDR2 (germline): MNHEY, SMNVEV (reference sequence). CDR3 length: 14 amino acids. CDR3 coding DNA: TGTGCCAGCAGCCTACAGGGACGTACCGGGGAGCTGTTTTTT. It translates to CASSLQGRTGELFF.

The V gene is TRBV19, the J gene TRBJ2-1; TRBD2 matches at 7 bases. CDR1 is LNHDA, CDR2 SQIVND, per germline (reference sequence). The V gene end was trimmed by 2 bases and the J gene end by 6 bases; junction bases not matched to a gene: 4. This CDR3 is 14 amino acids long. The DNA of the CDR3 is TGTGCCAGTAGTATAAGCCAGCGGGGCAATGAGCAGTTCTTC. This translates into CASSISQRGNEQFF.

The chain has TRBV28 and TRBJ1-3, with D uncertain. Per germline, CDR1 MDHEN and CDR2 SYDVKM. The CDR3 runs to 14 residues. The V and J ends lost 3 bases and 0 bases respectively, with 6 bases between them. The CDR3 sequence is CASSFDGSGNTIYF. In nucleotides, the CDR3 is TGTGCCAGCAGTTTTGATGGCTCTGGAAACACCATATATTTT.

The genes are TRBV15 and TRBJ2-1; TRBD2 matches 16 bases. V shed 4 bases and J 7 bases; nucleotides not matched to a gene: 4. In germline, CDR1 is LNHNV, CDR2 YYDKDF (reference sequence). This CDR3 has 16 residues. DNA for the CDR3: TGTGCCACCAGCATTCCGGGACTAGCGGGAGGGAATGAGCAGTTCTTC. Its translation: CATSIPGLAGGNEQFF.

V usage is TRBV11-3 and J usage is TRBJ2-1; D remains ambiguous. Per germline, CDR1 SGHNT and CDR2 YENEEA. Trimming took off 5 bases at V and 0 bases at J, with 5 bases between the two ends. The CDR3 loop spans 13 amino acids. CDR3 region: CASSAGSYNEQFF. DNA for the CDR3: TGTGCCAGCAGCGCTGGCTCCTACAATGAGCAGTTCTTC.

The V call is TRBV7-2, the J call TRBJ1-1; D gene unclear. V shed 5 bases and J shed 5 bases, with 9 bases lying between them. This CDR3 spans 12 amino acids. The germline V gene encodes CDR1 SGHTA and CDR2 FQGNSA. CDR3 loop: CASSPQVTEAFF. DNA of the CDR3: TGTGCCAGCAGCCCCCAGGTTACTGAAGCTTTCTTT.

The gene calls are TRBV25-1 and TRBJ2-2; maybe TRBD2 (5 bases). Trimming took off 2 bases at V and 4 bases at J, with 8 bases between the two ends. Germline values: CDR1 MGHDK, CDR2 SYGVNS. The CDR3 length is 14 residues. This CDR3 is CASSEVRVTGELFF. In DNA, the CDR3 is TGTGCCAGCAGTGAAGTGAGGGTCACCGGGGAGCTGTTTTTT.

This chain links TRBV29-1 with TRBJ2-5, with D perhaps given as TRBD1 or TRBD2 (5 bases each). Per the germline V gene, CDR1 is SQVTM and CDR2 is ANQGSEA. The germline V and J ends were trimmed by 8 bases and 6 bases, with 25 bases remaining between them. CDR3 length equals 15 residues. CDR3 protein: CSLSPPGMWGQTQYF. In DNA form, the CDR3 reads TGCAGCCTGTCACCCCCCGGCATGTGGGGACAGACCCAGTACTTC.

This sequence joins TRBV6-5 and TRBJ1-2; 8 bases are a match to TRBD1. The CDR3 is made up of 13 amino acids. V shed 4 bases, J shed 5 bases, and the junction held 3 bases outside the gene matches. Germline CDR1 reads MNHEY; CDR2 reads SVGAGI. The CDR3 loop reads CASSSGQAYGYTF. The CDR3 bases are TGTGCCAGCAGTTCGGGACAGGCGTATGGCTACACCTTC.

In this sample, this clone turned up once. The CDR3 reads CASTHLWASGTGGIYEQYF. The CDR3 DNA reads as TGTGCCAGCACCCACTTATGGGCCTCCGGGACAGGGGGTATCTACGAGCAGTACTTC. This chain uses TRBV27 with TRBJ2-7, with 11 bases lining up with TRBD1. The CDR3 sequence is 19 residues long. V lost 7 bases and J lost 3; bases outside the gene matches: 20. CDR1 is MNHEY, CDR2 SMNVEV, per germline (reference sequence).

The chain joins TRBV4-3 to TRBJ2-7; 11 positions match TRBD2. V shed 5 bases, J shed 6 bases, and the junction held 3 bases outside the gene matches. CDR1 and CDR2 (germline): LGHNA, YSLEER. CDR3 length equals 13 residues. CDR3 DNA: TGCGCCAGCAGCTACGGGACTAGCGGCGAGCAGTACTTC. Its protein product is CASSYGTSGEQYF.

The chain couples TRBV9 to TRBJ1-2, with 7 positions matching TRBD1. Germline CDR1 reads SGDLS; CDR2 reads YYNGEE. The CDR3 is 15 amino acids. J gave up 3 bases and V 0 bases, and 5 bases lay outside the gene matches. The CDR3 spells CASSVGNTGDYGYTF. Written as DNA, the CDR3 is TGTGCCAGCAGCGTAGGCAACACAGGGGACTATGGCTACACCTTC.

J is TRBJ2-6 and V is TRBV5-1; D gene uncertain. V was trimmed by 2 bases and J by 0 bases, leaving 6 bases between them. The CDR3 has 15 amino acids. CDR1 is SGHRS and CDR2 is YFSETQ in the germline V gene. The CDR3 sequence: CASSFAGSGANVLTF. Here the CDR3 DNA reads TGCGCCAGCAGCTTTGCTGGCTCTGGGGCCAACGTCCTGACTTTC.

There are a few counts of this clone. The chain carries TRBV28 and TRBJ1-5; TRBD1 is a possible D gene (5 bases). The CDR3 contains 13 residues. Trimming pared 7 bases from V and 4 bases from J, leaving 11 bases between. From germline, CDR1 is MDHEN and CDR2 SYDVKM. The CDR3 reads CASNLSGNQPQHF. Written as DNA, the CDR3 is TGTGCCAGCAACCTATCAGGGAATCAGCCCCAGCATTTT. Supplemented by reference TRBV28 and TRBJ1-5, the full variable domain reads DVKVTQSSRYLVKRTGEKVFLECVQDMDHENMFWYRQDPGLGLRLIYFSYDVKMKEKGDIPEGYSVSREKKERFSLILESASTNQTSMYLCASNLSGNQPQHFGDGTRLSIL.

The rearrangement uses TRBV9 and TRBJ2-2; no definite D call. V shed 0 bases and J shed 7 bases, with 7 bases lying between them. Germline V gene sequence: CDR1 SGDLS, CDR2 YYNGEE. The CDR3 sequence is 13 residues long. CDR3 bases: TGTGCCAGCAGCGTAGATTGGTACGGGGAGCTGTTTTTT. Its protein product is CASSVDWYGELFF.